This T cell receptor beta chain comes out of a study of T cells in Graves' hyperthyroidism and ophthalmopathy. V dropped 1 base and J dropped 2 bases, with 12 bases sitting between them. CDR3 length: 15 amino acids. Germline CDR1 reads SGHTA; CDR2 reads FQGNSA. Amplification targeted TCR beta CDR3 regions from RNA transcripts. RT-PCR in the first round (using the HTBI primer set) targeted the TCR CDR3. TCRdb recomputed calls from the multiplex PCR reads with MiXCR, one row per CDR3 protein. The sample shows over 550,000 distinct CDR3 sequences, around 15% of them seen only once. The sample holds many counts of this clonotype.

The chain is built from TRBV7-2 and TRBJ2-7; unclear D gene. This TCR derives from a woman aged 18-29 years with Graves' hyperthyroidism. The sample taken for sequencing was blood. DNA for the CDR3: TGTGCCAGCAGCTTAGTACGCGGACCCGCCTACGAGCAGTACTTC. Residues: CASSLVRGPAYEQYF.